The 16 T cell receptor beta chains below all came from one sample that was sequenced in a study of T-cell reconstitution after alpha-beta-depleted transplantation in children. Unique molecular identifiers featured in how the TCRbeta library was prepared. TCRdb ran MiXCR on the PCR reads and lists one entry per CDR3 protein. This sample has nearly 400,000 distinct CDR3 sequences; over 20% occur once, and the top ten carry 3.8%. The sample here was PBMCs from the stem cell graft donor, taken from the stem cell graft. The receptors derive from a human donor who donated a stem cell graft to a child with acute myeloid leukemia.

This chain connects TRBV20-1 to TRBJ1-1; the match to TRBD1 covers 7 bases. The CDR3 sequence is 14 residues long. The V gene's germline CDR1 is DFQATT and CDR2 SNEGSKA (reference sequence). V trimming: 3 bases; J trimming: 3 bases; junction bases outside the gene matches: 7. The CDR3 DNA reads as TGCAGTGCTAGTTCGACAGGGACTCACACTGAAGCTTTCTTT. Translated, it gives CSASSTGTHTEAFF.

The table lists this clonotype with a few counts. The chain recombines TRBV12-3 or TRBV12-4 with TRBJ2-6, with D uncertain. CDR3 size: 16 residues. Trimming cost V 6 bases and J 3 bases, with 15 bases left between them. The CDR3 DNA follows: TGTGCCAGCAGCCCCCCCGTCGGGTTTGGGGCCAACGTCCTGACTTTC. Its protein is CASSPPVGFGANVLTF.

This clonotype was detected once. The conserved closing phenylalanine or tryptophan is absent in this CDR3, likely reflecting a read error. V and J are TRBV29-1 and TRBJ2-3; D gene unclear. Trimming stripped 4 bases from V and 4 bases from J, with 15 bases between. The CDR3 runs to 14 residues. Germline CDR1 SQVTM, CDR2 ANQGSEA. The chain's CDR3 is CSVARTAPADTQYY. The CDR3, as DNA: TGCAGCGTTGCGCGGACCGCCCCTGCAGATACGCAGTATTAT.

This clonotype was seen more than once but under ten times. V is TRBV28 and J is TRBJ2-1, with D uncertain. The V end lost 5 bases, the J end lost 13 bases, and 18 bases lay between the germline ends. CDR1 and CDR2 (germline): MDHEN, SYDVKM. CDR3 length equals 13 residues. CDR3 loop: CASSVDLGKRQFF. In DNA form, the CDR3 reads TGTGCCAGCAGTGTCGACTTGGGGAAAAGACAGTTCTTC.

This clonotype was counted ten times or more. The chain couples TRBV29-1 to TRBJ2-7, with 9 bases lining up with TRBD2. Germline V gene data show CDR1 as SQVTM and CDR2 as ANQGSEA. V was clipped by 3 bases and J by 2 bases; unmatched bases: 2. The CDR3 length is 13 residues. CDR3 sequence (DNA): TGCAGCGTTGACGGCGGGAGGGCCTACGAGCAGTACTTC. It is translated as CSVDGGRAYEQYF.

This chain joins TRBV29-1 and TRBJ1-2; a weak D match, TRBD1 (6 bases). V was trimmed by 2 bases and J by 0 bases, leaving 10 bases between them. Germline CDR1 is SQVTM and CDR2 is ANQGSEA. This CDR3 is 14 amino acids long. The CDR3 region is CSVESTGANYGYTF. The CDR3 DNA is TGCAGCGTTGAATCGACAGGAGCTAACTATGGCTACACCTTC.

The V call is TRBV19, the J call TRBJ2-5; tentative D call: TRBD2 (5 bases). The CDR3 has 13 amino acids. In germline, CDR1 is LNHDA, CDR2 SQIVND (reference sequence). V shed 3 bases and J shed 2 bases, with 7 bases lying between them. Here the CDR3 reads CASSMSGQETQYF. The CDR3 coding sequence is TGTGCCAGTAGTATGTCGGGACAAGAGACCCAGTACTTC. Looking up the rest from reference TRBV19 and TRBJ2-5 gives the full variable domain: DGGITQSPKYLFRKEGQNVTLSCEQNLNHDAMYWYRQDPGQGLRLIYYSQIVNDFQKGDIAEGYSVSREKKESFPLTVTSAQKNPTAFYLCASSMSGQETQYFGPGTRLLVL.

The chain joins TRBV11-2 to TRBJ2-3; D remains ambiguous. V was pared by 3 bases and J by 0 bases, with 22 bases between. CDR1 is SGHAT and CDR2 is FQNNGV in the germline V gene. The CDR3 contains 19 residues. The DNA of the CDR3 is TGTGCCAGCAGCTTTCCCACCACCGAAGACCAGAAGAGCACAGATACGCAGTATTTT. This encodes CASSFPTTEDQKSTDTQYF.

V usage is TRBV5-1 and J usage is TRBJ2-1; D gene unclear. V was trimmed by 3 bases and J by 8 bases, leaving 18 bases between them. This CDR3 contains 15 residues. Germline assignment: CDR1 SGHRS and CDR2 YFSETQ. This CDR3 is CASSWSAVQSDEQFF. In nucleotides, the CDR3 is TGCGCCAGCAGCTGGTCCGCGGTACAATCGGATGAGCAGTTCTTC. Based on the CDR3 plus reference TRBV5-1 and TRBJ2-1, the full variable domain is KAGVTQTPRYLIKTRGQQVTLSCSPISGHRSVSWYQQTPGQGLQFLFEYFSETQRNKGNFPGRFSGRQFSNSRSEMNVSTLELGDSALYLCASSWSAVQSDEQFFGPGTRLTVL.

This clonotype has more than one count but fewer than ten. This sequence joins TRBV6-1 and TRBJ2-2; D gene ambiguous. CDR1 is MNHNS and CDR2 is SASEGT in the germline V gene. V lost 5 bases, J lost 8 bases, and 15 bases lay in between. The CDR3 spans 14 residues. This CDR3 reads CASSQSRQAGELFF. The CDR3 DNA reads TGTGCCAGCAGTCAATCAAGGCAGGCTGGGGAGCTGTTTTTT.

This clonotype occurred a few times. This chain uses TRBV24-1 with TRBJ2-5; 8 nucleotides align to TRBD1. The CDR3 runs 15 residues. Germline V gene sequence: CDR1 KGHDR, CDR2 SFDVKD. The junction had 6 bases not matched to a gene; V was cut back by 3 bases and J by 4 bases. The CDR3 spells CATSDKPGGPETQYF. The CDR3 bases are TGTGCCACCAGTGATAAACCAGGGGGCCCAGAGACCCAGTACTTC.

J is TRBJ2-1 and V is TRBV7-6; 13 positions match TRBD2. Germline values: CDR1 SGHVS, CDR2 FNYEAQ. Losses at the gene ends were 5 bases for V and 5 bases for J; bases not matched to a gene: 6. CDR3 length: 16 residues. This CDR3 is CASSKGTSGMNNEQFF. The CDR3 DNA follows: TGTGCCAGCAGCAAGGGGACTAGCGGGATGAACAATGAGCAGTTCTTC. Full variable domain (remainder filled in from reference TRBV7-6 and TRBJ2-1): GAGVSQSPRYKVTKRGQDVALRCDPISGHVSLYWYRQALGQGPEFLTYFNYEAQQDKSGLPNDRFSAERPEGSISTLTIQRTEQRDSAMYRCASSKGTSGMNNEQFFGPGTRLTVL.

The table lists this clonotype with many counts. The CDR3 protein is CAISLGLAGNNEQFF. CDR3 DNA: TGTGCCATCAGCTTAGGACTAGCGGGAAACAATGAGCAGTTCTTC. V is TRBV10-3 and J is TRBJ2-1; 12 bases fit TRBD2. V lost 6 bases to trimming and J lost 5 bases; unmatched junction nucleotides: 5. Germline assignment: CDR1 ENHRY and CDR2 SYGVKD. The CDR3 has 15 amino acids.

This rearrangement joins TRBV19 to TRBJ1-5; 8 bases line up with TRBD1. Per germline, CDR1 LNHDA and CDR2 SQIVND (reference sequence). J was trimmed by 5 bases and V by 6 bases; bases with no gene match: 3. There are 13 residues in the CDR3. The CDR3 is CASSPDRDQPQHF. CDR3 DNA sequence: TGTGCCAGTAGCCCGGACAGGGATCAGCCCCAGCATTTT.

This chain links TRBV23-1 with TRBJ2-5; 9 bases line up with TRBD1. TRBV23-1 is reported as an ORF; its role is uncertain. V trimming: 3 bases; J trimming: 5 bases; junction bases outside the gene matches: 16. This CDR3 is built from 18 residues. The DNA for the CDR3 is TGCGCCAGCAGTCATCCCGGGACAGGGAGTGTTTGGTTGGAGACCCAGTACTTC. Its protein product is CASSHPGTGSVWLETQYF.

This clonotype was counted many times. The chain links TRBV20-1 to TRBJ2-1; the D is unclear. This CDR3 contains 14 residues. Germline CDR1 DFQATT, CDR2 SNEGSKA (reference sequence). The ends were cut back, 6 bases at V and 2 bases at J, with 14 bases in the middle. The DNA of the CDR3 is TGCAGTGCCCCCCGGCCCTCCCCCTACAATGAGCAGTTCTTC. Its protein product is CSAPRPSPYNEQFF.